This is a list of T cell receptor beta chains from one sample in a study of cytomegalovirus exposure and HLA in healthy donors. TCRdb's table, derived via immunoSEQ multiplex PCR, lists solely in-frame clones and lacks some. Among 200,000 to 250,000 clones, roughly 80% were seen once, and the ten largest hold 2.5% to 3%. Sequenced input: PBMCs. The receptors were gathered from a man younger than 45 in good health and CMV-seronegative. The CDR3 runs from the conserved cysteine through the conserved F or W. The D gene is left open where the match is weak. Clone size is not always given. Where it is, it says once, few, many or a class for expanded clones.

j_call | clone_size | v_call | d_call | cdr3_aa | cdr3_nt
TRBJ1-6 | - | TRBV14 | - | CASSQRQGYNSPLHF | TGTGCCAGCAGCCAGAGGCAGGGCTATAATTCACCCCTCCACTTT
TRBJ2-6 | once | TRBV9 | - | CASSVAGGYGANVLTF | TGTGCCAGCAGCGTAGCAGGGGGGTATGGGGCCAACGTCCTGACTTTC
TRBJ2-5 | - | TRBV9 | TRBD1 | CASSVSGQGPETQYF | TGTGCCAGCAGCGTATCGGGACAGGGCCCAGAGACCCAGTACTTC
TRBJ2-7 | once | TRBV14 | TRBD1 | CASSQVSTGIGYEQYF | TGTGCCAGCAGCCAAGTTTCGACAGGGATTGGGTACGAGCAGTACTTC
TRBJ2-6 | once | TRBV7-2 | - | CASSLFGEGGASVLTF | TGTGCCAGCAGCTTATTCGGGGAGGGGGGGGCCAGCGTCCTGACTTTC
TRBJ1-1 | - | TRBV7-2 | - | CASSPTTGMNTEAFF | TGTGCCAGCAGTCCAACGACAGGAATGAACACTGAAGCTTTCTTT
TRBJ2-3 | - | TRBV28 | - | CASRPGGPTDTQYF | TGTGCCAGCAGACCCGGGGGGCCCACAGATACGCAGTATTTT
TRBJ2-2 | - | TRBV15 | - | CATSSGGRDWDTGELLF | TGTGCCACCAGCAGTGGAGGGAGGGATTGGGACACCGGGGAGCTGCTTTTT
TRBJ1-5 | - | TRBV5-1 | - | CTSSLGGIDQPQHF | TGCACCAGCAGCTTGGGAGGGATTGATCAGCCCCAGCATTTT
TRBJ1-2 | - | TRBV7-3 | - | CASEEGGYTF | TGTGCCAGCGAGGAGGGAGGCTACACCTTC
TRBJ2-7 | few | TRBV4-3 | - | CASSQDWTASSYEQYF | TGCGCCAGCAGCCAAGATTGGACAGCGAGCTCCTACGAGCAGTACTTC
TRBJ2-2 | few | TRBV19 | TRBD1 | CASNDRATNTGELFF | TGTGCCAGTAATGACAGGGCAACGAACACCGGGGAGCTGTTTTTT
TRBJ1-6 | - | TRBV16 | - | CASRPSVAALSNSPLHF | TGTGCCAGCAGACCCTCGGTCGCCGCCCTTAGCAATTCACCCCTCCACTTT
TRBJ1-2 | - | TRBV2 | - | CASRGSPGGYTF | TGTGCCAGCAGGGGGAGCCCAGGAGGCTACACCTTC